Listed below are T cell receptor beta chains from one sample, sequenced in a study of beta chain features in type 1 diabetes. Profiling relied on immunoSEQ multiplex PCR, and the TCRdb table lists in-frame clones only, not all of them. Of 620,000 or so clones detected, roughly a sixth appear once; the ten largest clones hold about 0.093%. Input material: naive CD4+ T cells from blood. The origin of the receptors is a man aged 18-30 years in good health. CDR3s include the opening cysteine and the closing phenylalanine or tryptophan. A D gene is named only where the DNA matches it firmly. The size of a clone is reported for some rows only, either as once, few or many, or as a class for expanded clones.

J gene,D gene,V gene,clone size,CDR3 protein
TRBJ1-3,TRBD1,TRBV14,.,CASSQRDRGSGNTIYF
TRBJ2-7,.,TRBV7-2,.,CAGSFNEQYF
TRBJ2-7,.,TRBV28,few,CASSAGDLDYEQYF
TRBJ1-1,.,TRBV4-3,.,CASSRRSGGRGTEAFF
TRBJ1-1,TRBD1,TRBV5-1,few,CASSGLRQGLSAEAFF
TRBJ1-6,.,TRBV28,once,CASILRGSWAYNSPLHF
TRBJ2-1,.,TRBV5-6,few,CASRFTGAQGQFF
TRBJ2-1,.,TRBV27,.,CASSSRETRAYNEQFF
TRBJ1-2,.,TRBV18,few,CASSPKANHYYGYTF
TRBJ2-5,.,TRBV5-1,.,CASSLAQGRQETQYF
TRBJ1-5,TRBD1,TRBV28,few,CASSLGQGGNQPQHF
TRBJ1-6,TRBD1,TRBV6-5,few,CASSYSQGVGNSPLHF
TRBJ2-3,.,TRBV28,.,CASSPRGGVKGATQYF
TRBJ1-3,.,TRBV6-6,.,CASSYEYTIYF
TRBJ1-1,TRBD1,TRBV5-1,few,CASSARPGQDTEAFF
TRBJ1-2,.,TRBV6-5,few,CASFKSGTSGPTF
TRBJ2-3,TRBD1,TRBV7-6,.,CASSLGTGRPDTQYF
TRBJ1-1,TRBD1,TRBV5-1,.,CASSPGQGRTEAFF
TRBJ1-3,.,TRBV2,few,CASSASGNTIYF
TRBJ2-1,TRBD2,TRBV12-5,few,CASGLALLGGRAGEQFF
TRBJ1-1,.,TRBV5-8,.,CASSLGWGASGAFF
TRBJ2-7,.,TRBV7-9,few,CASSFGGSTYEQYF
TRBJ2-2,TRBD2,TRBV4-2,few,CASSQETSGRILGNTGELFF
TRBJ2-7,TRBD2,TRBV27,.,CASSFLAGAYEQYF
TRBJ1-1,.,TRBV5-1,few,CASSLGQQGSTEAFF
TRBJ1-2,.,TRBV28,.,CASSLSPGYGYTF
TRBJ2-7,.,TRBV5-1,.,CASASGVSYEQYF
TRBJ2-5,TRBD1,TRBV9,few,CASSVGGGGETQYF
TRBJ2-7,.,TRBV7-9,.,CASSLKGQGELREQYF
TRBJ2-1,.,TRBV7-2,.,CASRFTGSQYNEQFF
TRBJ1-1,TRBD1,TRBV29-1,.,CSVLGGRGQSEAFF
TRBJ2-1,TRBD2,TRBV13,.,CASSSPGLAGNDEQFF
.,.,TRBV29-1,.,CSAGLTQNEQYF
TRBJ2-3,TRBD2,TRBV9,few,CASSVHGTSDTDTQYF
TRBJ1-1,TRBD1,TRBV5-1,.,CASSSGQGADEAFF
TRBJ2-7,.,TRBV18,.,CASSYREYEQYF
TRBJ2-5,.,TRBV5-1,.,CASSLWFGETQYF
TRBJ2-1,TRBD2,TRBV6-1,.,CASSFLAGVVEQFF
TRBJ1-4,TRBD1,TRBV5-1,once,CASTPGDRVEKLFF
TRBJ2-1,.,TRBV7-9,.,CASHGWESSYNEQFF
TRBJ2-1,.,TRBV6-5,few,CASSQGQGGGNEQFF